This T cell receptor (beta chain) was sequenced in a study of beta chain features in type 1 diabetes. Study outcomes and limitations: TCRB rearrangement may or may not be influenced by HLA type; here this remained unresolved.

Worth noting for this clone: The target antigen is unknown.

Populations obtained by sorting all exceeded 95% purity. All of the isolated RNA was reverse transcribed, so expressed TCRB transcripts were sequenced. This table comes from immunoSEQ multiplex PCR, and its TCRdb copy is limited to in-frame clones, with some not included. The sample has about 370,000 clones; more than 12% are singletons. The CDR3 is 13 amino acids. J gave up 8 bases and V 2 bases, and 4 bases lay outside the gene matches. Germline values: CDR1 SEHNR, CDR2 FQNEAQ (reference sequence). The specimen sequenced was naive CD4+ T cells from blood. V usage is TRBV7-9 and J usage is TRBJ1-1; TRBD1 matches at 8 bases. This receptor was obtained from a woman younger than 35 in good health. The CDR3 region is CASSLKAGGEAFF. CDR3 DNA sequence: TGTGCCAGCAGCTTAAAGGCAGGGGGCGAAGCTTTCTTT.